This passage covers 26 T cell receptor beta chains from one sample sequenced in a study of T cells in Graves' hyperthyroidism and ophthalmopathy. It was RNA transcripts that yielded the amplified TCR beta CDR3 regions. Initially, a first-round RT-PCR of the TCR CDR3 employed the HTBI primer set. MiXCR, applied by TCRdb to the multiplex PCR reads, yields one record per CDR3 protein. The sample includes about 340,000 distinct CDR3 sequences, around a sixth of them seen just once. The specimen sequenced was blood. These receptors all come from a woman in her 50s with Graves' hyperthyroidism.

This clonotype was found once. The CDR3 is CASSQRDDHPMEQFF. CDR3 sequence (DNA): TGTGCCAGCAGCCAAAGGGACGATCACCCGATGGAGCAGTTCTTC. The rearrangement joins TRBV3-1 to TRBJ2-1, with D perhaps given as TRBD1 or TRBD2 (5 bases each). The CDR3 length is 15 residues. The ends were cut back, 2 bases at V and 10 bases at J, with 18 bases in the middle. The V gene's germline CDR1 is LGHDT and CDR2 YNNKEL (reference sequence).

In this sample, this clonotype turned up a few times. The CDR3 loop reads CASSQGGGGGELFF. CDR3 coding DNA: TGTGCCAGCAGCCAGGGCGGAGGGGGCGGGGAGCTGTTTTTT. The chain joins TRBV3-1 to TRBJ2-2; D may be TRBD1 or TRBD2 (6 bases each). The germline CDR1 and CDR2 sequences are LGHDT and YNNKEL (reference sequence). The V and J ends lost 3 bases and 7 bases respectively, with 12 bases between them. The CDR3 has 14 amino acids.

The J gene is TRBJ2-1, the V gene TRBV5-1; possibly TRBD1 for D (6 bases). With 5 bases removed from V and 8 bases from J, the gap between germline ends came to 11 bases. CDR1 is SGHRS and CDR2 is YFSETQ in the germline V gene. The CDR3 loop spans 12 amino acids. The CDR3, as DNA: TGCGCCAGCAGGGTCAGGGGAGATGAGCAGTTCTTC. Protein sequence: CASRVRGDEQFF. Complete variable domain (other parts from reference TRBV5-1 and TRBJ2-1): KAGVTQTPRYLIKTRGQQVTLSCSPISGHRSVSWYQQTPGQGLQFLFEYFSETQRNKGNFPGRFSGRQFSNSRSEMNVSTLELGDSALYLCASRVRGDEQFFGPGTRLTVL.

This clonotype was counted only a few times. In nucleotides, the CDR3 is TGCAGCGTTGAGGGACTAGCTGAAAGCACAGATACGCAGTATTTT. Protein: CSVEGLAESTDTQYF. V gene TRBV29-1 combines with J gene TRBJ2-3, with 9 bases fitting TRBD2. Germline trimming cut 3 bases from V and 0 bases from J; bases unmatched to any gene: 4. Germline-derived CDR1 and CDR2 are SQVTM and ANQGSEA. This CDR3 is 15 amino acids long.

This chain joins TRBV2 and TRBJ2-3, with D perhaps being TRBD1 or TRBD2 (5 bases each). This CDR3 contains 15 residues. V shed 6 bases and J shed 3 bases, with 16 bases lying between them. Germline V gives CDR1 SNHLY, CDR2 FYNNEI. CDR3 nucleotide sequence: TGTGCCAGCAGGCAGGACATCAGAGGGACAGATACGCAGTATTTT. It is translated as CASRQDIRGTDTQYF.

This clonotype has a handful of counts. Here the CDR3 reads CASSSHRTLDEKLFF. Written as DNA, the CDR3 is TGTGCCAGCAGCTCCCACAGGACCCTAGATGAAAAACTGTTTTTT. The gene calls are TRBV7-8 and TRBJ1-4; D might be TRBD1 (5 bases). The CDR3 is 15 residues long. CDR1 is SGHVS and CDR2 is FQNEAQ in the germline V gene. V lost 4 bases and J 6 bases, leaving 15 bases between the germline ends.

This clonotype came up many times. The chain links TRBV2 to TRBJ1-2; D is unclear. Germline CDR1 is SNHLY and CDR2 is FYNNEI. The V end lost 3 bases, the J end lost 5 bases, and 16 bases lay between the germline ends. The CDR3 covers 15 residues. The CDR3 loop reads CASSDIGGLGYGYTF. In nucleotides, the CDR3 is TGTGCCAGCAGTGACATCGGCGGATTGGGGTATGGCTACACCTTC.

The chain recombines TRBV13 with TRBJ2-7; unclear D gene. Looked up from germline, CDR1 is PRHDT and CDR2 is FYEKMQ (reference sequence). V gave up 6 bases and J gave up 2 bases, with 17 bases separating them. The CDR3 contains 15 residues. The CDR3 DNA reads TGTGCCAGCAGTTTATCTCGATGGACGACCTACGAGCAGTACGTC. Its protein is CASSLSRWTTYEQYV.

This rearrangement joins TRBV16 to TRBJ1-1; unclear D gene. Germline V gene sequence: CDR1 KGHSY, CDR2 FQNENV. The CDR3 totals 12 residues. The V gene lost 4 bases and the J gene lost 6 bases, with 9 bases spanning the gap. The CDR3 is CASSPPAAEAFF. In DNA form, the CDR3 reads TGTGCCAGCAGCCCCCCGGCCGCTGAAGCTTTCTTT.

The table lists this clonotype with many counts. This chain uses TRBV30 with TRBJ1-1, with no clear D. The V end lost 4 bases, the J end lost 2 bases, and 11 bases lay between the germline ends. The germline V gene has CDR1 GTSNPN and CDR2 SVGIG (reference sequence). The length of the CDR3 is 13 residues. The CDR3 DNA reads TGTGCCTGGAAGATGCAGTCCAACACTGAAGCTTTCTTT. Translated, it gives CAWKMQSNTEAFF.

The chain joins TRBV10-3 to TRBJ2-3, with TRBD2 identical over 11 bases. Germline CDR1 reads ENHRY; CDR2 reads SYGVKD. Trimming at V came to 2 bases and at J to 0 bases, leaving 1 base not matched to a gene. This CDR3 is built from 16 residues. CDR3 region: CAISELAGGSTDTQYF. The CDR3 nucleotides are TGTGCCATCAGTGAGCTAGCGGGGGGTAGCACAGATACGCAGTATTTT.

This clonotype has at least ten counts. This chain joins TRBV6-1 and TRBJ1-2, with 10 bases that match TRBD1. The V segment lost 4 bases and the J segment 4 bases; nucleotides outside the gene matches: 9. The CDR3 has 16 amino acids. Germline values: CDR1 MNHNS, CDR2 SASEGT. CDR3 sequence: CASSGATGGAGYGYTF. In nucleotides, the CDR3 is TGTGCCAGCAGTGGGGCGACAGGGGGCGCGGGCTATGGCTACACCTTC.

This clonotype was counted many times. V gene TRBV7-9 combines with J gene TRBJ2-1, with 12 bases identical to TRBD1. The length of the CDR3 is 16 residues. CDR1 is SEHNR and CDR2 is FQNEAQ in the germline V gene (reference sequence). Trimming cost V 5 bases and J 8 bases; bases outside gene matches: 10. The CDR3 DNA follows: TGTGCCAGCAGCCACCGACCGGGACAGGGGGCTCATGAGCAGTTCTTC. It specifies CASSHRPGQGAHEQFF.

The rearrangement joins TRBV19 to TRBJ2-7; 12 nucleotides line up with TRBD2. Per germline, CDR1 LNHDA and CDR2 SQIVND (reference sequence). This CDR3 comprises 13 residues. Trimming removed 8 bases from V and 4 bases from J; junction bases left unmatched: 3. The CDR3 DNA sequence: TGTGCCAGTGCTCTAGCGGGAGGGTACGAGCAGTACTTC. Its translation is CASALAGGYEQYF. The full variable domain, in which reference TRBV19 and TRBJ2-7 provide the parts outside the CDR3, is DGGITQSPKYLFRKEGQNVTLSCEQNLNHDAMYWYRQDPGQGLRLIYYSQIVNDFQKGDIAEGYSVSREKKESFPLTVTSAQKNPTAFYLCASALAGGYEQYFGPGTRLTVT.

This clonotype was found many times. The chain recombines TRBV12-3 or TRBV12-4 with TRBJ1-5; a weak D match, TRBD1 (6 bases). This CDR3 spans 13 amino acids. Trimming shortened V by 5 bases and J by 7 bases, and 12 bases separated the two germline ends. In DNA, the CDR3 is TGTGCCAGCAGTCGGGGGGGCGGACAGCCCCAGCATTTT. It translates to CASSRGGGQPQHF.

This clonotype was seen a handful of times. This chain connects TRBV6-1 to TRBJ2-7, with 7 positions matching TRBD1. CDR3 length: 15 residues. The J segment lost 2 bases and the V segment lost 6 bases, leaving 10 bases of the junction unmatched. Germline V CDR1 and CDR2: MNHNS, SASEGT. The CDR3 region is CASSPGTDYTYEQYF. The CDR3 DNA is TGTGCCAGCAGCCCCGGGACAGATTACACCTACGAGCAGTACTTC.

The table lists this clonotype with a few counts. The chain recombines TRBV18 with TRBJ2-1, with a weak D call TRBD1 (5 bases). This CDR3 is built from 13 residues. Germline CDR1 KGHSH, CDR2 LQKENI. V gave up 7 bases and J gave up 0 bases, with 7 bases separating them. The CDR3 DNA sequence: TGTGCCAGCTGCAGGGACTCCTACAATGAGCAGTTCTTC. This gives the protein CASCRDSYNEQFF.

The V call is TRBV5-1, the J call TRBJ2-7; D tentatively reads TRBD1 or TRBD2 (5 bases each). Germline V gives CDR1 SGHRS, CDR2 YFSETQ. The CDR3 runs 14 residues. V shed 1 base and J shed 7 bases, with 15 bases lying between them. The CDR3 loop reads CASSLFSFEGEQYF. In nucleotides, the CDR3 is TGCGCCAGCAGCTTGTTCAGTTTTGAGGGGGAGCAGTACTTC. The entire variable domain, with the rest obtained from reference TRBV5-1 and TRBJ2-7, is as follows: KAGVTQTPRYLIKTRGQQVTLSCSPISGHRSVSWYQQTPGQGLQFLFEYFSETQRNKGNFPGRFSGRQFSNSRSEMNVSTLELGDSALYLCASSLFSFEGEQYFGPGTRLTVT.

This clonotype was counted a few times. The chain recombines TRBV9 with TRBJ1-1, with D possibly being TRBD1 (5 bases). V shed 0 bases and J shed 4 bases, with 10 bases lying between them. CDR3 length: 14 residues. The germline gives CDR1 SGDLS, CDR2 YYNGEE. In DNA, the CDR3 is TGTGCCAGCAGCGTAGGCAGCGGGGCCACTGAAGCTTTCTTT. Its protein is CASSVGSGATEAFF.

This clonotype was seen a few times. The chain is built from TRBV7-9 and TRBJ1-5; D ambiguous. The CDR3 loop spans 13 amino acids. With 5 bases removed from V and 4 bases from J, the gap between germline ends came to 9 bases. Germline-derived CDR1 and CDR2 are SEHNR and FQNEAQ (reference sequence). Here the CDR3 reads CASSPTTNQPQHF. In nucleotides, the CDR3 is TGTGCCAGCAGCCCCACAACTAATCAGCCCCAGCATTTT. Together with reference TRBV7-9 and TRBJ1-5, the CDR3 gives the full variable domain: DTGVSQNPRHKITKRGQNVTFRCDPISEHNRLYWYRQTLGQGPEFLTYFQNEAQLEKSRLLSDRFSAERPKGSFSTLEIQRTEQGDSAMYLCASSPTTNQPQHFGDGTRLSIL.

This clonotype was counted at least ten times. CDR3 sequence: CASALRPPGGLNTEAFF. As DNA, the CDR3 is TGTGCCAGCGCCTTACGTCCGCCAGGGGGGTTGAACACTGAAGCTTTCTTT. The V and J genes are TRBV6-1 and TRBJ1-1; the match to TRBD1 covers 7 bases. Germline trimming cut 8 bases from V and 0 bases from J; bases unmatched to any gene: 15. This CDR3 spans 17 amino acids. Germline V lookup: CDR1 MNHNS, CDR2 SASEGT.

J is TRBJ2-6 and V is TRBV6-1; D uncertain. Trimming took 1 base from V and 0 from J, leaving 4 bases between them. Looked up from germline, CDR1 is MNHNS and CDR2 is SASEGT. CDR3 length equals 15 residues. This CDR3 is CASSEVSSGANVLTF. CDR3 DNA sequence: TGTGCCAGCAGTGAAGTTTCCTCTGGGGCCAACGTCCTGACTTTC.

The chain uses TRBV4-1 and TRBJ1-2; 9 bases align to TRBD1. Germline CDR1 is MGHRA and CDR2 is YSYEKL. The CDR3 has 16 amino acids. Losses at the gene ends were 0 bases for V and 4 bases for J; bases not matched to a gene: 6. The CDR3 bases are TGCGCCAGCAGCCAAGAGAGGACAGGGGCCGGCTATGGCTACACCTTC. Translated: CASSQERTGAGYGYTF.

At least ten counts were recorded for this clonotype. The rearrangement uses TRBV11-1 and TRBJ2-2; D is ambiguous. Germline CDR1 and CDR2: SGHAT and FQDESV (reference sequence). V gave up 3 bases and J gave up 0 bases, with 14 bases separating them. The CDR3 has 17 amino acids. The CDR3 DNA follows: TGTGCCAGCAGCTTTAATGCGGCTACCGCGAACACCGGGGAGCTGTTTTTT. Encoded protein: CASSFNAATANTGELFF.

This clonotype has at least ten counts. The V gene is TRBV5-1, the J gene TRBJ2-7, with 7 bases identical to TRBD1. The CDR3 sequence is 14 residues long. V trimming: 3 bases; J trimming: 5 bases; junction bases outside the gene matches: 8. Germline CDR1 SGHRS, CDR2 YFSETQ. The CDR3 region has the DNA TGCGCCAGCAGCTGTGAGACAGGGTGCGACGAGCAGTACGTC. Residues: CASSCETGCDEQYV.

On this clonotype: A much larger clone sits a single nucleotide away, making a read error possible. The chain is built from TRBV2 and TRBJ2-1, with TRBD1 identical over 8 bases. The length of the CDR3 is 13 residues. Germline values: CDR1 SNHLY, CDR2 FYNNEI. CDR3 coding DNA: TGTGCCAGCAAAGGACAGGGCTACAATGGGCAGTTCTTC. Encoded protein: CASKGQGYNGQFF.